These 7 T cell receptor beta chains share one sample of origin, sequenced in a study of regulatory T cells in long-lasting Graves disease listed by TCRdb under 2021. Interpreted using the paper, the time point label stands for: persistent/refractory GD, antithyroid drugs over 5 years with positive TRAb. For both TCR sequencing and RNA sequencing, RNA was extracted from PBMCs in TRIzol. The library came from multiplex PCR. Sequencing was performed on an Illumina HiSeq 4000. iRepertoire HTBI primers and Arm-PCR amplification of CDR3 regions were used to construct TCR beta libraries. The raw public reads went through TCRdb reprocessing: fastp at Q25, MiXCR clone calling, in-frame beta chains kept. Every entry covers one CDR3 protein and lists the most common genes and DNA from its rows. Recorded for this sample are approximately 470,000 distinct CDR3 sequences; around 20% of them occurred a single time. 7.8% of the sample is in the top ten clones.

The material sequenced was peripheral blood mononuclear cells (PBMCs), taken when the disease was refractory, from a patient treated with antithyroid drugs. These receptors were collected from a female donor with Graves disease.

This CDR3 reads CASTLGQMIADTQYF. CDR3 nucleotide sequence: TGTGCCAGCACCCTGGGACAAATGATCGCAGATACGCAGTATTTT. The rearrangement links TRBV7-8 to TRBJ2-3, with TRBD1 as a possible D gene (6 bases). The germline CDR1 and CDR2 sequences are SGHVS and FQNEAQ. V shed 7 bases and J shed 4 bases, with 18 bases lying between them. The CDR3 is made up of 15 amino acids.

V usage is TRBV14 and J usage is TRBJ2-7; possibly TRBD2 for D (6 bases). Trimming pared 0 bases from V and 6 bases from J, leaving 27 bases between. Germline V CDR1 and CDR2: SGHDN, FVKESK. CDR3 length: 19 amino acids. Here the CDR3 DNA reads TGTGCCAGCAGCCAAGATTGGGGGAACCGACTAGATGTTTCATGCGAGCAGTACTTC. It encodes CASSQDWGNRLDVSCEQYF.

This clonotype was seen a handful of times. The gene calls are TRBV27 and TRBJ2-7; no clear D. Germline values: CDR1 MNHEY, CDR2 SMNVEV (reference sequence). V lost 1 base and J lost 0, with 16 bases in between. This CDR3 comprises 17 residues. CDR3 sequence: CASSLCGPSVDSYEQYF. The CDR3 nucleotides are TGTGCCAGCAGTTTATGCGGACCCTCCGTCGACTCCTACGAGCAGTACTTC.

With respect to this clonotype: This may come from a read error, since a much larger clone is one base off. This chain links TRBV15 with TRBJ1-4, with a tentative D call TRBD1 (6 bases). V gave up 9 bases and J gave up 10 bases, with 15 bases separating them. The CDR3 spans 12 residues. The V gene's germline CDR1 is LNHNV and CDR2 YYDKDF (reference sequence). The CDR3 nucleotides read TGTGCCACTGGGGCAGGGGATGGAAAACTGTTTTTT. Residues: CATGAGDGKLFF.

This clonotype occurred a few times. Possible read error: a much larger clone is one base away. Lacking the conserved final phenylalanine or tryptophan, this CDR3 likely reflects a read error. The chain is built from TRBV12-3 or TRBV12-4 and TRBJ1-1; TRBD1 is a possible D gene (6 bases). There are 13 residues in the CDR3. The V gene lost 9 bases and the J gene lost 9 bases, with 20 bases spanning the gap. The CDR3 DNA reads TGTGCCAGTTTGGGGCCAGGGGCCTTTCAAGCTTTCCTT. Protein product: CASLGPGAFQAFL.

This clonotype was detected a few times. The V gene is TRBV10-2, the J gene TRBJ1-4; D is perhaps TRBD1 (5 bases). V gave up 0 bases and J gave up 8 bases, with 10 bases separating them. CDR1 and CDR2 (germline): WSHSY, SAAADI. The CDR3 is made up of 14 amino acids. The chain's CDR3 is CASSESGATEKLFF. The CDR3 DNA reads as TGCGCCAGCAGTGAGTCAGGGGCAACAGAAAAACTGTTTTTT.

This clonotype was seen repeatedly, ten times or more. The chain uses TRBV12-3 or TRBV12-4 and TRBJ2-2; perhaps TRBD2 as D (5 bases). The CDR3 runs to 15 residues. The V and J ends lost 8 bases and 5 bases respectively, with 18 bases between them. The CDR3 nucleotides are TGTGCCAGCTCAATCCTGGGAGAACGGACCGGGGAGCTGTTTTTT. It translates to CASSILGERTGELFF.